These 14 T cell receptor beta chains were sequenced from one sample in a study of blood T cell repertoires in COVID-19. Sequencing was performed with immunoSEQ multiplex PCR; in TCRdb, only in-frame clones are kept and a portion is missing. The sample lists about 40,000 clones; roughly 90% were seen once. The material sequenced was peripheral blood. The receptor set was obtained from a man in his fifties with active COVID-19.

This chain connects TRBV5-4 to TRBJ1-5, with a weak D call TRBD1 (5 bases). V lost 0 bases and J 7 bases, leaving 8 bases between the germline ends. The CDR3 has 13 residues. Germline V gene data show CDR1 as SGHNT and CDR2 as YYREEE (reference sequence). CDR3 DNA sequence: TGTGCCAGCAGCTTGGGGGGGGGACAGCCCCAGCATTTT. It is translated as CASSLGGGQPQHF. Drawing the rest from reference TRBV5-4 and TRBJ1-5, the complete variable domain is ETGVTQSPTHLIKTRGQQVTLRCSSQSGHNTVSWYQQALGQGPQFIFQYYREEENGRGNFPPRFSGLQFPNYSSELNVNALELDDSALYLCASSLGGGQPQHFGDGTRLSIL.

The chain carries TRBV3-1 (or the pseudogene TRBV3-2) and TRBJ1-2, with 7 bases identical to TRBD1. The CDR3 is 10 amino acids. The germline V gene encodes CDR1 LGHDT and CDR2 YNNKEL (reference sequence). As DNA, the CDR3 is TGTGTTGGGACAGAATATGGCTACACCTTC. Residues: CVGTEYGYTF.

This chain joins TRBV6-5 and TRBJ1-1; D might be TRBD1 (6 bases). The V gene's germline CDR1 is MNHEY and CDR2 SVGAGI. The ends were cut back, 0 bases at V and 1 base at J, with 9 bases in the middle. The CDR3 totals 15 residues. In nucleotides, the CDR3 is TGTGCCAGCAGTTACTCGATGGGACAGAACACTGAAGCTTTCTTT. It translates to CASSYSMGQNTEAFF.

V is TRBV2 and J is TRBJ1-5; perhaps TRBD1 as D (5 bases). Germline CDR1 SNHLY, CDR2 FYNNEI. V lost 6 bases and J lost 0, with 9 bases in between. The CDR3 covers 14 residues. CDR3: CASRIGVSNQPQHF. The CDR3 bases are TGTGCCAGCAGGATAGGGGTTAGCAATCAGCCCCAGCATTTT.

The genes are TRBV6-1 and TRBJ1-6; D is unresolved. Looked up from germline, CDR1 is MNHNS and CDR2 is SASEGT. The V end lost 2 bases, the J end lost 8 bases, and 13 bases lay between the germline ends. This CDR3 comprises 15 residues. CDR3 coding DNA: TGTGCCAGCAGTGAATCGGTCCCCTTGGATTCACCCCTCCACTTT. Translated: CASSESVPLDSPLHF.

The genes are TRBV29-1 and TRBJ2-7, with 14 positions matching TRBD2. V was clipped by 4 bases and J by 3 bases; unmatched bases: 2. Germline V lookup: CDR1 SQVTM, CDR2 ANQGSEA. The CDR3 consists of 14 residues. CDR3 sequence (DNA): TGCAGCGTTGGAGGGACTAGCGGGAGCTACGAGCAGTACTTC. Protein product: CSVGGTSGSYEQYF.

The chain recombines TRBV3-1 (or the pseudogene TRBV3-2) with TRBJ2-3, with D perhaps matching TRBD1 (5 bases). This CDR3 is built from 13 residues. Trimming removed 4 bases from V and 4 bases from J, with 9 bases in between. Germline V gene data show CDR1 as LGHDT and CDR2 as YNNKEL (reference sequence). DNA for the CDR3: TGTGCCAGCAGCCCGGCAGGGCCAGATACGCAGTATTTT. Its protein product is CASSPAGPDTQYF.

The V call is TRBV4-3, the J call TRBJ1-1; a weak D match, TRBD1 (5 bases). The V gene's germline CDR1 is LGHNA and CDR2 YSLEER. The CDR3 length is 13 residues. Deletions cut 4 bases from V and 11 bases from J, with 17 bases between. CDR3 sequence reads: CASSPLGTGGAFF. DNA of the CDR3: TGCGCCAGCAGCCCCCTAGGGACGGGAGGCGCTTTCTTT.

The chain is built from TRBV28 and TRBJ2-7; TRBD2 matches 8 bases. Per the germline V gene, CDR1 is MDHEN and CDR2 is SYDVKM. With 8 bases clipped from V and 5 bases from J, the junction kept 14 bases outside the gene matches. This CDR3 has 15 residues. In nucleotides, the CDR3 is TGTGCCAGCCCCCCCACCACGGGAGGGCAACACGAGCAGTACTTC. It codes for CASPPTTGGQHEQYF. The whole variable domain, filled in from reference TRBV28 and TRBJ2-7, reads DVKVTQSSRYLVKRTGEKVFLECVQDMDHENMFWYRQDPGLGLRLIYFSYDVKMKEKGDIPEGYSVSREKKERFSLILESASTNQTSMYLCASPPTTGGQHEQYFGPGTRLTVT.

The chain's CDR3 is CASNNPSIKETQYF. The CDR3 DNA reads as TGTGCCAGCAACAATCCCTCAATTAAAGAGACCCAGTACTTC. The V gene is TRBV6-5, the J gene TRBJ2-5; D is undetermined. The germline CDR1 and CDR2 sequences are MNHEY and SVGAGI. The CDR3 totals 14 residues. Between the trimmed V and J ends, which lost 7 bases and 3 bases, there was a span of 15 bases.

The rearrangement joins TRBV7-6 to TRBJ2-1, with TRBD2 matching over 9 bases. Germline-derived CDR1 and CDR2 are SGHVS and FNYEAQ. CDR3 size: 17 residues. Trimming removed 1 base from V and 10 bases from J; junction bases left unmatched: 14. CDR3 in amino acids: CASSLEAGGSPGGEQFF. CDR3 nucleotides: TGTGCCAGCAGCTTAGAGGCGGGAGGGTCGCCAGGCGGAGAGCAGTTCTTC.

J is TRBJ2-2 and V is TRBV3-1 (or the pseudogene TRBV3-2); 8 positions match TRBD1. CDR3 length: 16 amino acids. Germline trimming cut 1 base from V and 5 bases from J; bases unmatched to any gene: 6. The germline V gene has CDR1 LGHDT and CDR2 YNNKEL (reference sequence). Here the CDR3 reads CASSQGQGAITGELFF. CDR3 DNA sequence: TGTGCCAGCAGCCAAGGCCAGGGGGCGATTACCGGGGAGCTGTTTTTT.

V gene TRBV9 combines with J gene TRBJ1-3; D is possibly TRBD1 (5 bases). V shed 2 bases and J shed 6 bases, with 15 bases lying between them. This CDR3 comprises 15 residues. The germline CDR1 and CDR2 sequences are SGDLS and YYNGEE. Here the CDR3 DNA reads TGTGCCAGCAGCGTTAATTGGGGGGTGCAAAACACCATATATTTT. This codes for CASSVNWGVQNTIYF.

Notes on this clone: The junction shows a germline mismatch at one end, possibly a read error. The chain recombines TRBV6-5 with TRBJ1-2; a weak D match, TRBD1 (5 bases). The CDR3 runs 13 residues. Germline CDR1 and CDR2: MNHEY and SVGAGI. CDR3 nucleotide sequence: TGTGTCAGCAGTTACGGGGCAAACTATGGCTACACCTTC. Translating it yields CVSSYGANYGYTF.